This T cell receptor beta chain stems from a study of T cell responses to AZD1222 COVID-19 vaccine. Libraries were prepared by immunoSEQ multiplex PCR; TCRdb keeps only in-frame clonotypes and omits some of them. There are some 80,000 clones in the sample; approximately 80% occur only once, and roughly 29% lies in the top ten. CDR3 size: 14 residues. The V and J ends lost 1 base and 3 bases respectively, with 10 bases between them. Germline-derived CDR1 and CDR2 are SGHTA and FQGNSA. The J gene is TRBJ2-7, the V gene TRBV7-2, with D unclear. The sequence came from an adult who received the MenACWY meningococcal vaccine as a control. The source was peripheral blood, collected 28 days after the second dose of the MenACWY control vaccine. CDR3 loop: CASSLEGRYYEQYF. The CDR3 bases are TGTGCCAGCAGCTTAGAGGGCCGGTACTACGAGCAGTACTTC.